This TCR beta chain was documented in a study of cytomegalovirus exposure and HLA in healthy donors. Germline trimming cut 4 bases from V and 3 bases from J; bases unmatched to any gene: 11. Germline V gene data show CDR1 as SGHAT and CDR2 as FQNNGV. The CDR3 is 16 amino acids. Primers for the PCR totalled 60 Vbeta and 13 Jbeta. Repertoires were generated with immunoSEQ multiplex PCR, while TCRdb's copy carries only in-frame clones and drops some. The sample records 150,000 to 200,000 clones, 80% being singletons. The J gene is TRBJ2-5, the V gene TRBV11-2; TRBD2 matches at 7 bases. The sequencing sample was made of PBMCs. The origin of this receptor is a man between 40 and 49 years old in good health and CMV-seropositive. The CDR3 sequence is CASSSASLASKETQYF. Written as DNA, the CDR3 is TGTGCCAGCAGCTCCGCCTCACTAGCGAGCAAAGAGACCCAGTACTTC.